The rows below give T cell receptor beta chains drawn from one sample of a study of T cells expressing NK-cell markers. TCRdb re-called the 5' RACE reads; every CDR3 protein appears as one record, without DNA. The ten most abundant clones cover 5% to 5.5% of a sample with fewer than 400,000 distinct CDR3 sequences. Sequences were obtained from blood T cells: a sorted CD56 or NKG2C T cell subset, CD4+ or CD8+ T cells, or bulk PBMC T cells (not recorded which). All receptors derive from a man aged 18-69 years in good health. The CDR3 runs from the conserved cysteine through the conserved F or W.

j_call v_call cdr3_aa
TRBJ2-2 TRBV7-8 CASGGGGELFF
TRBJ1-6 TRBV11-2 CASSLGTGGYNSPLHF
TRBJ2-4 TRBV12-5 CASGLAEAKNIQYF
TRBJ2-3 TRBV10-3 CAMSPGLAGVTDTQYF
TRBJ2-5 TRBV20-1 CSARARPGGETQYF
TRBJ2-1 TRBV11-1 CASSGKWTSGYNEQFF
TRBJ2-1 TRBV24-1 CATSGGGTNLGEQFF
TRBJ2-4 TRBV20-1 CSARTTGHRRDIQYF
TRBJ2-7 TRBV27 CASRGTGLFEQYF
TRBJ2-5 TRBV2 CASSDDDRGKTQYF
TRBJ2-3 TRBV2 CASLAGAFTDTQYF
TRBJ2-3 TRBV2 CASSELTGTTDTQYF
TRBJ1-2 TRBV6-5 CASSNTPAGGGYGYTF
TRBJ2-5 TRBV5-1 CASSMDRAGRETQYF
TRBJ2-1 TRBV12-3/TRBV12-4 CASSLTAGGVSGQFF
TRBJ2-6 TRBV3-1 CASSLFGTGPSGANVLTF
TRBJ2-1 TRBV18 CASSPGQTEQFF
TRBJ2-3 TRBV7-2 CASSSGLAGFLDTQYF
TRBJ2-1 TRBV7-2 CASSHVGQGYNEQFF
TRBJ2-3 TRBV7-9 CASSQAGSGDTQYF
TRBJ1-2 TRBV18 CASSPGTGSDGYTF
TRBJ2-7 TRBV7-9 CAGQPGQGASYEQYF
TRBJ2-7 TRBV28 CASSSGLAGGYEQYF
TRBJ2-1 TRBV5-1 CASSLARQGYNEQFF